A selection of T cell receptor beta chains follows, all from one sample in a study of human T cells and chemical hapten exposure. TCRdb reprocessed the RACE reads with MiXCR, giving one entry per CDR3 protein. The sample shows 380,000 or so distinct CDR3 sequences, around 5% of them seen only once. This material consisted of whole blood, taken in connection with sensitization to the hapten diphenylcyclopropenone (DPC). Receptor source: a woman aged 50 to 60 with alopecia areata. Some clones in this sample may be carry-over from other donors' samples. CDR3s include the opening cysteine and the closing phenylalanine or tryptophan. D genes are given only for firm matches. Some rows mark clone size as missing; the rest say once, few, many or name a class of expanded clone.

D: NA; size: NA; V: TRBV28; J: TRBJ1-2; length: 9; CDR3: CASSFPRTF; DNA: TGTGCCAGCAGTTTTCCCCGGACCTTC
D: NA; size: many; V: TRBV12-3/TRBV12-4; J: TRBJ2-5; length: 13; CDR3: CASTSAGGETQYF; DNA: TGTGCCAGCACCTCTGCGGGCGGGGAGACCCAGTACTTC
D: TRBD2; size: many; V: TRBV20-1; J: TRBJ2-1; length: 16; CDR3: CSAAPLTSGSGNEQFF; DNA: TGCAGTGCCGCACCCTTGACTAGCGGGAGCGGCAATGAGCAGTTCTTC
D: NA; size: NA; V: TRBV9; J: TRBJ2-2; length: 15; CDR3: CASSVGGGTPGELFF; DNA: TGTGCCAGCAGCGTAGGTGGAGGGACCCCCGGGGAGCTGTTTTTT
D: NA; size: few; V: TRBV28; J: TRBJ2-3; length: 15; CDR3: CASSFESISTDTQYF; DNA: TGTGCCAGCAGTTTTGAAAGCATTAGCACAGATACGCAGTATTTT
D: TRBD2; size: many; V: TRBV20-1; J: TRBJ2-1; length: 14; CDR3: CSARSSGGYNEQFF; DNA: TGCAGTGCTAGGTCTAGCGGGGGCTACAATGAGCAGTTCTTC
D: NA; size: many; V: TRBV7-2; J: TRBJ2-3; length: 14; CDR3: CASSPGSWADTQYF; DNA: TGTGCCAGCAGCCCCGGGAGCTGGGCAGATACGCAGTATTTT
D: NA; size: few; V: TRBV29-1; J: TRBJ2-3; length: 13; CDR3: CSVDDSATDTQYF; DNA: TGCAGCGTTGATGACTCCGCCACAGATACGCAGTATTTT
D: NA; size: many; V: TRBV7-2; J: TRBJ1-1; length: 13; CDR3: CASSSNPSGETFF; DNA: TGTGCCAGCAGTTCCAACCCTAGCGGGGAGACTTTCTTT
D: NA; size: NA; V: TRBV10-3; J: TRBJ2-7; length: 11; CDR3: CAISEVREQYF; DNA: TGTGCCATCAGTGAGGTCAGGGAGCAGTACTTC
D: NA; size: NA; V: TRBV20-1; J: TRBJ2-3; length: 14; CDR3: CSASRSRSTDTQYF; DNA: TGCAGTGCTAGTCGTTCCAGAAGCACAGATACGCAGTATTTT
D: NA; size: many; V: TRBV20-1; J: TRBJ2-2; length: 15; CDR3: CSAREPGGNTGELFF; DNA: TGCAGTGCTAGAGAACCTGGGGGTAACACCGGGGAGCTGTTTTTT
D: TRBD1; size: few; V: TRBV12-3/TRBV12-4; J: TRBJ2-5; length: 15; CDR3: CASRLQGAIQETQYF; DNA: TGTGCCAGCAGACTACAGGGGGCGATCCAAGAGACCCAGTACTTC
D: NA; size: few; V: TRBV18; J: TRBJ1-2; length: 15; CDR3: CASSPPGGAFGGYTF; DNA: TGTGCCAGCTCACCACCTGGCGGGGCTTTTGGAGGCTACACCTTC